A single sample is the source of the 5 T cell receptor beta chains below, sequenced in a study of blood T cells in healthy people across ages. The use of a sample-barcoded 5' primer and a J-beta primer mix characterized a second PCR of roughly 6 to 11 cycles. Via MiXCR, TCRdb re-called the 5' RACE reads, giving one row per CDR3 protein. The table shows hundreds of thousands of distinct CDR3 sequences, with roughly 26% occurring only once. These data were also filed under a second study, of T cells of mothers and their children.

Material: blood. Receptor source: a boy aged 5-17 years in good health.

This clonotype was observed a few times. V gene TRBV3-1 combines with J gene TRBJ1-1; 10 bases align to TRBD1. CDR3 length: 15 residues. CDR1 is LGHDT and CDR2 is YNNKEL in the germline V gene (reference sequence). Losses at the gene ends were 5 bases for V and 4 bases for J; bases not matched to a gene: 7. CDR3 nucleotides: TGTGCCAGCAGCTTTCGACAGGGGGCCTTCACTGAAGCTTTCTTT. Encoded protein: CASSFRQGAFTEAFF.

This clonotype was observed many times. One end of the junction fails to match germline, which may point to a read error. The chain is built from TRBV5-1 and TRBJ2-1; D is possibly TRBD2 (6 bases). The V gene's germline CDR1 is SGHRS and CDR2 YFSETQ. This CDR3 is 14 amino acids long. CDR3: CASSPGGAYNEQFF. As DNA, the CDR3 is TGTGCCAGCAGCCCTGGCGGGGCCTACAATGAGCAGTTCTTC. The variable domain in full, with the rest retrieved from reference TRBV5-1 and TRBJ2-1, is KAGVTQTPRYLIKTRGQQVTLSCSPISGHRSVSWYQQTPGQGLQFLFEYFSETQRNKGNFPGRFSGRQFSNSRSEMNVSTLELGDSALYLCASSPGGAYNEQFFGPGTRLTVL.

On this clonotype itself: The junction departs from germline at one end; a sequencing error may be responsible. This sequence joins TRBV5-1 and TRBJ2-3; D possibly corresponds to TRBD2 (6 bases). The CDR3 consists of 14 residues. Germline CDR1 reads SGHRS; CDR2 reads YFSETQ. The CDR3 here is CASSPQAGTDAQYF. For the CDR3, the DNA is TGCGCCAGCAGCCCGCAAGCGGGCACAGATGCGCAGTATTTT.

This chain uses TRBV10-3 with TRBJ2-6, with D perhaps TRBD1 (5 bases). Trimming shortened V by 0 bases and J by 2 bases, and 23 bases separated the two germline ends. This CDR3 region has 21 residues. Germline V gene data show CDR1 as ENHRY and CDR2 as SYGVKD. The CDR3: CAISESTRTQLQTPGANVLTF. The DNA for the CDR3 is TGTGCCATCAGTGAGTCGACGAGGACACAGCTACAGACCCCTGGGGCCAACGTCCTGACTTTC.

In this sample, this clonotype turned up a few times. The chain is built from TRBV10-3 and TRBJ1-1; TRBD1 agrees at 9 bases. The CDR3 is 13 amino acids. CDR1 ENHRY and CDR2 SYGVKD come from the germline V gene. With 6 bases clipped from V and 1 base from J, the junction kept 0 bases outside the gene matches. CDR3 protein: CAIRTGGNTEAFF. CDR3 bases: TGTGCCATCAGGACAGGGGGGAACACTGAAGCTTTCTTT.